This TCR beta chain derives from a study of blood T cell repertoires in COVID-19. Background on the study: From the United States, Italy and Spain came samples of acute and convalescent COVID-19. The analysed material was cDNA or gDNA that came from T cells, B-cell-depleted T cells, or PBMCs.

Repertoires were generated with immunoSEQ multiplex PCR, while TCRdb's copy carries only in-frame clones and drops some. Of 70,000 to 90,000 clones in the sample, approximately 86% were seen once. Germline V CDR1 and CDR2: SGHVS, FQNEAQ. V shed 5 bases, J shed 8 bases, and the junction held 7 bases outside the gene matches. The CDR3 runs to 13 residues. This TCR derives from a man aged 55 to 70 with acute or convalescent COVID-19. The sequenced sample was peripheral blood. The gene calls are TRBV7-8 and TRBJ2-3, with TRBD2 matching over 7 bases. CDR3 in amino acids: CASSGGTTRTQYF. The DNA of the CDR3 is TGTGCCAGCAGCGGGGGGACTACCCGTACGCAGTATTTT.